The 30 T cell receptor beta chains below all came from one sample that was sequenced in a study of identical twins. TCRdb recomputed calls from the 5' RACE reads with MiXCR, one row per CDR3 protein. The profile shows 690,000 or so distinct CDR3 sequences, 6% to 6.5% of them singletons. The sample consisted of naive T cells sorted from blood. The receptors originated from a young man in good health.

The CDR3, as DNA: TGTGCCAGCACCTCGACAGGGCTTGGCTACACCTTC. Residues: CASTSTGLGYTF. The chain couples TRBV12-3 or TRBV12-4 to TRBJ1-2; 7 positions match TRBD1. CDR3 length: 12 residues. With V trimmed by 7 bases and J by 7 bases, 6 bases remained unmatched.

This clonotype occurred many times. The CDR3 DNA reads TGTGCCAGCAGCCCGGCGGGCTTCTCAACTAATGAAAAACTGTTTTTT. It yields the protein CASSPAGFSTNEKLFF. The chain is built from TRBV5-6 and TRBJ1-4; D unclear. Germline-derived CDR1 and CDR2 are SGHDT and YYEEEE. V was shortened by 4 bases and J by 0 bases, with 13 bases between the two germline ends. This CDR3 region has 16 residues. The whole variable domain, filled in from reference TRBV5-6 and TRBJ1-4, reads DAGVTQSPTHLIKTRGQQVTLRCSPKSGHDTVSWYQQALGQGPQFIFQYYEEEERQRGNFPDRFSGHQFPNYSSELNVNALLLGDSALYLCASSPAGFSTNEKLFFGSGTQLSVL.

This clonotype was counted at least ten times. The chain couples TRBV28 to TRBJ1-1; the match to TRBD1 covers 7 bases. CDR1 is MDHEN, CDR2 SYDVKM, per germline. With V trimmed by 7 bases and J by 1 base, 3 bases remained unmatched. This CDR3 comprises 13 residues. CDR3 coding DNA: TGTGCCAGCACCGGGACAGAGAACACTGAAGCTTTCTTT. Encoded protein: CASTGTENTEAFF.

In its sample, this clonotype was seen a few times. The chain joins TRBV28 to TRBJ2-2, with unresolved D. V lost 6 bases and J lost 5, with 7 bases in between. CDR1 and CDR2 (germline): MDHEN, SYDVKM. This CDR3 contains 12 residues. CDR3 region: CASSKGTGELFF. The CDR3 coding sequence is TGTGCCAGCAGCAAGGGTACCGGGGAGCTGTTTTTT.

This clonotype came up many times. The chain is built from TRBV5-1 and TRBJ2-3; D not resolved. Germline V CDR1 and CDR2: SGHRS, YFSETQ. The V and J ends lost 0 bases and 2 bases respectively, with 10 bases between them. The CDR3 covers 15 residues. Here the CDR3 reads CASSLDTGFTDTQYF. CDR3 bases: TGCGCCAGCAGCTTGGACACGGGCTTCACAGATACGCAGTATTTT.

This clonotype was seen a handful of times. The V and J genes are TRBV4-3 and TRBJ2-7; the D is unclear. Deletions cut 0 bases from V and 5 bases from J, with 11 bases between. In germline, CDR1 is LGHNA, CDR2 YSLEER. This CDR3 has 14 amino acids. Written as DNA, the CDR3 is TGCGCCAGCAGCCAAGATCACAACCGAAACGAGCAGTACTTC. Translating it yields CASSQDHNRNEQYF.

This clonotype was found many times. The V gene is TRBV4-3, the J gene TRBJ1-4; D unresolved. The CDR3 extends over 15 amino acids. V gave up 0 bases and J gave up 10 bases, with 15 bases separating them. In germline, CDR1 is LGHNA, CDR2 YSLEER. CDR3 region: CASSQESIAPGKLFF. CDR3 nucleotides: TGCGCCAGCAGCCAAGAATCCATTGCCCCTGGAAAACTGTTTTTT.

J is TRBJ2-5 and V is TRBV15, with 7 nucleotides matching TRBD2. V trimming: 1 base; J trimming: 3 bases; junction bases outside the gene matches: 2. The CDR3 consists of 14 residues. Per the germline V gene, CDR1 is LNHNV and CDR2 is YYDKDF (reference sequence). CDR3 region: CATSRVGREETQYF. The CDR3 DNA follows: TGTGCCACCAGCAGAGTTGGGAGGGAAGAGACCCAGTACTTC.

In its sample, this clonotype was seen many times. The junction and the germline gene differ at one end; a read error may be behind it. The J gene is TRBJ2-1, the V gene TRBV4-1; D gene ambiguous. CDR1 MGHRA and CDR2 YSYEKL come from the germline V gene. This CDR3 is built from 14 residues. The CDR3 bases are TGTGCCAGCAGCCAAGTAGGCTCCTACAATGAGCAGTTCTTC. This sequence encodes CASSQVGSYNEQFF.

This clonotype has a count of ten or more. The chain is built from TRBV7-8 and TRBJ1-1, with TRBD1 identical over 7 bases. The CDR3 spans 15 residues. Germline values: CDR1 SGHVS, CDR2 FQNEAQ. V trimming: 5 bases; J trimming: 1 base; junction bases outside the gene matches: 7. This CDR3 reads CASSPRGQENTEAFF. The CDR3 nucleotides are TGTGCCAGCAGCCCTCGTGGACAGGAGAACACTGAAGCTTTCTTT.

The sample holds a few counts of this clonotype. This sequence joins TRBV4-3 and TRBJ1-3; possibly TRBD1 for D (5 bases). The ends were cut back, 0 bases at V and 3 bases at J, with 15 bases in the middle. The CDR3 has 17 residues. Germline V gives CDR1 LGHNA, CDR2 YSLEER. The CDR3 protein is CASSQDQGGVIGNTIYF. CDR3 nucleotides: TGCGCCAGCAGCCAAGATCAAGGAGGGGTCATTGGAAACACCATATATTTT.

The CDR3 spells CATSRGDGDQPQHF. DNA of the CDR3: TGTGCCACCAGCAGAGGGGACGGGGATCAGCCCCAGCATTTT. The genes are TRBV15 and TRBJ1-5; D perhaps matches TRBD1 (5 bases). CDR1 is LNHNV and CDR2 is YYDKDF in the germline V gene (reference sequence). V was cut by 1 base and J by 5 bases, with 9 bases left in between. CDR3 size: 14 residues.

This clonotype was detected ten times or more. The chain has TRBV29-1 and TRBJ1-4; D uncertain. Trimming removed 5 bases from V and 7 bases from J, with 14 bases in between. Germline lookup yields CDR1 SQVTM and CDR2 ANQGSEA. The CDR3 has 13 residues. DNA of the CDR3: TGCAGCGTTTCGTGGACTCTAGGTGAAAAACTGTTTTTT. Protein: CSVSWTLGEKLFF.

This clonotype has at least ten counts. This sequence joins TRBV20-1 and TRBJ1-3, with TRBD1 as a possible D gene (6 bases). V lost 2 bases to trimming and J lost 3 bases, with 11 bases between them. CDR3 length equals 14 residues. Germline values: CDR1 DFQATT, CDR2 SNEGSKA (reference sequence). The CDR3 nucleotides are TGCAGTGCTAGACCCGGGACACATGGAAACACCATATATTTT. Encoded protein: CSARPGTHGNTIYF.

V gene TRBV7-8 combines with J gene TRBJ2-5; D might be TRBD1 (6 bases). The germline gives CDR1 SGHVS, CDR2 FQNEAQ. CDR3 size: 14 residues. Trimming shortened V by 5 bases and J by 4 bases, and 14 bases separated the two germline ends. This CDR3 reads CASSLTTRGETQYF. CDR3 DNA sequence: TGTGCCAGCAGCCTTACTACCAGGGGAGAGACCCAGTACTTC.

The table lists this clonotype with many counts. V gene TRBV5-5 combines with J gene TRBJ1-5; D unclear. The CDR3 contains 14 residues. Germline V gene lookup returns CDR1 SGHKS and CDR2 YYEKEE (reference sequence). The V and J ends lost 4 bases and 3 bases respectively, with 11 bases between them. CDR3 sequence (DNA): TGTGCCAGCAGCCCTATAAGGACCAATCAGCCCCAGCATTTT. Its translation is CASSPIRTNQPQHF.

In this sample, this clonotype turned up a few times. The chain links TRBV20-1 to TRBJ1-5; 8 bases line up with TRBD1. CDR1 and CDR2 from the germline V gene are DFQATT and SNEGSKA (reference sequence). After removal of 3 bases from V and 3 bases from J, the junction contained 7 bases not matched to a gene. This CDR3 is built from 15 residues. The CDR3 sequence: CSASIGTGVNQPQHF. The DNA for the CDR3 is TGCAGTGCTAGTATTGGGACAGGAGTCAATCAGCCCCAGCATTTT.

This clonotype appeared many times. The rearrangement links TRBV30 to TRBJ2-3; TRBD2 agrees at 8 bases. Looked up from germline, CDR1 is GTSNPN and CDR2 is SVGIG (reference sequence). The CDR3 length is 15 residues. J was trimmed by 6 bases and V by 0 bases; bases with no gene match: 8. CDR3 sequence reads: CAWSVGSGSGDTQYF. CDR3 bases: TGTGCCTGGAGTGTAGGGAGCGGGAGTGGTGATACGCAGTATTTT.

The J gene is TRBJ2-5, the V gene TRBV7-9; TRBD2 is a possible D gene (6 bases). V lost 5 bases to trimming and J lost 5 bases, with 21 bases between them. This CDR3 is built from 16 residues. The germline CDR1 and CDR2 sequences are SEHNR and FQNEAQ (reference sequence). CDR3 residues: CASSILRDLAPETQYF. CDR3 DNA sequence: TGTGCCAGCAGCATCCTCCGGGACTTAGCCCCGGAGACCCAGTACTTC.

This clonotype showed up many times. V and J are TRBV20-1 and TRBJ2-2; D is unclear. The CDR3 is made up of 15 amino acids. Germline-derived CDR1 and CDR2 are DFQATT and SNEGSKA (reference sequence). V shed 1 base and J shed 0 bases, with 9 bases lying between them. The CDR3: CSARALRPNTGELFF. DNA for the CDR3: TGCAGTGCTAGAGCTCTCAGACCGAACACCGGGGAGCTGTTTTTT.

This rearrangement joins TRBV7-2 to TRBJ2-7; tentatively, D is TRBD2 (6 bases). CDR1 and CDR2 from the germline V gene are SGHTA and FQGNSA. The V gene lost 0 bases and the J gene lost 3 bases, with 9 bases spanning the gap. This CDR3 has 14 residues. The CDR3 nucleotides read TGTGCCAGCAGCTTAGCGCGGGGTCGCTACGAGCAGTACTTC. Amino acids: CASSLARGRYEQYF.

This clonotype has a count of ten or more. The DNA of the CDR3 is TGCAGCGTTTTTGGAGCCTTCTGGGACCCGAGGGACGGATACAATGAGCAGTTCTTC. Translated, it gives CSVFGAFWDPRDGYNEQFF. The chain employs TRBV29-1 and TRBJ2-1; D may match TRBD1 or TRBD2 (5 bases each). Germline lookup yields CDR1 SQVTM and CDR2 ANQGSEA. The ends were cut back, 5 bases at V and 4 bases at J, with 30 bases in the middle. CDR3 length: 19 residues.

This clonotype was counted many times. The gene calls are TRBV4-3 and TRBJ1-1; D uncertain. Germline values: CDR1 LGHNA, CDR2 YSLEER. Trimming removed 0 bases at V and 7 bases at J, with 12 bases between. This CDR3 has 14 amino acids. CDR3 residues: CASSQEWGVGEAFF. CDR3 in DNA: TGCGCCAGCAGCCAAGAGTGGGGTGTAGGTGAAGCTTTCTTT.

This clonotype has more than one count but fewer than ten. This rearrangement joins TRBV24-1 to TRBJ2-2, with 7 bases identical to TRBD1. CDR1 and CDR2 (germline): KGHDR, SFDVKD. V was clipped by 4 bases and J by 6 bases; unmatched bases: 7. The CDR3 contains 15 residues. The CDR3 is CATSERTGWAGELFF. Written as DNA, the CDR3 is TGTGCCACCAGTGAGAGGACAGGTTGGGCCGGGGAGCTGTTTTTT.

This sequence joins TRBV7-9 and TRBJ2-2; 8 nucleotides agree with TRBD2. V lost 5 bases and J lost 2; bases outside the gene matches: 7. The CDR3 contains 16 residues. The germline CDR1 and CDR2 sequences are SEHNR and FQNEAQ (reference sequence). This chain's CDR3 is CASSRRGGLNTGELFF. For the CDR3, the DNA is TGTGCCAGCAGCCGCCGGGGGGGCCTCAACACCGGGGAGCTGTTTTTT. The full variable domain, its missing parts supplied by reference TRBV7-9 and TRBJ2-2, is DTGVSQNPRHKITKRGQNVTFRCDPISEHNRLYWYRQTLGQGPEFLTYFQNEAQLEKSRLLSDRFSAERPKGSFSTLEIQRTEQGDSAMYLCASSRRGGLNTGELFFGEGSRLTVL.

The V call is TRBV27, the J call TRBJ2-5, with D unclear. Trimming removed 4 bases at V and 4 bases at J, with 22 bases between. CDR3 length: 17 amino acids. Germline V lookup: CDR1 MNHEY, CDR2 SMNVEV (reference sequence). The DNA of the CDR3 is TGTGCCAGCAGTTCCTTGACGGGCCCGCGGCGTTCAGAGACCCAGTACTTC. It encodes CASSSLTGPRRSETQYF.

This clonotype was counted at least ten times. The DNA for the CDR3 is TGCGCCAGCAGCTTGGGGGCTAGCGCCCTCCAAGAGACCCAGTACTTC. This gives the protein CASSLGASALQETQYF. This chain uses TRBV5-1 with TRBJ2-5; possible D gene TRBD2, 6 bases. This CDR3 comprises 16 residues. V was shortened by 0 bases and J by 1 base, with 13 bases between the two germline ends. Germline V gene lookup returns CDR1 SGHRS and CDR2 YFSETQ. The variable domain in full, completed from reference TRBV5-1 and TRBJ2-5, reads KAGVTQTPRYLIKTRGQQVTLSCSPISGHRSVSWYQQTPGQGLQFLFEYFSETQRNKGNFPGRFSGRQFSNSRSEMNVSTLELGDSALYLCASSLGASALQETQYFGPGTRLLVL.

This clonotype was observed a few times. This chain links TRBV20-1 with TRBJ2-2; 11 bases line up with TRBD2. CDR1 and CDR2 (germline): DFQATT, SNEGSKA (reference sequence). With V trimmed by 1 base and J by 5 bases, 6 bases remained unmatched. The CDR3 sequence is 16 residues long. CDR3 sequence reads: CSARGPLAGETGELFF. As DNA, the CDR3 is TGCAGTGCTAGAGGCCCACTAGCGGGGGAAACCGGGGAGCTGTTTTTT.

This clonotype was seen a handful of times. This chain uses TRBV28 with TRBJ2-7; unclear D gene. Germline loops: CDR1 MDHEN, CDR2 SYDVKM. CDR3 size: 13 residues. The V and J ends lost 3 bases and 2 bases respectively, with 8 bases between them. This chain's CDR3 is CASSLDETYEQYF. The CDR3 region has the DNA TGTGCCAGCAGTTTGGACGAGACCTACGAGCAGTACTTC. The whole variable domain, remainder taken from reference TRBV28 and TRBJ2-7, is DVKVTQSSRYLVKRTGEKVFLECVQDMDHENMFWYRQDPGLGLRLIYFSYDVKMKEKGDIPEGYSVSREKKERFSLILESASTNQTSMYLCASSLDETYEQYFGPGTRLTVT.

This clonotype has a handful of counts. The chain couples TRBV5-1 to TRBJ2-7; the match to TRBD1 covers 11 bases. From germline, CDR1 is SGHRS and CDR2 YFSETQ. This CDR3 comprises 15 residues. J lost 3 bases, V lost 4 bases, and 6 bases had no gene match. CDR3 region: CASSPGTGGIYEQYF. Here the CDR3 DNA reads TGCGCCAGCAGCCCGGGGACAGGGGGTATCTACGAGCAGTACTTC.